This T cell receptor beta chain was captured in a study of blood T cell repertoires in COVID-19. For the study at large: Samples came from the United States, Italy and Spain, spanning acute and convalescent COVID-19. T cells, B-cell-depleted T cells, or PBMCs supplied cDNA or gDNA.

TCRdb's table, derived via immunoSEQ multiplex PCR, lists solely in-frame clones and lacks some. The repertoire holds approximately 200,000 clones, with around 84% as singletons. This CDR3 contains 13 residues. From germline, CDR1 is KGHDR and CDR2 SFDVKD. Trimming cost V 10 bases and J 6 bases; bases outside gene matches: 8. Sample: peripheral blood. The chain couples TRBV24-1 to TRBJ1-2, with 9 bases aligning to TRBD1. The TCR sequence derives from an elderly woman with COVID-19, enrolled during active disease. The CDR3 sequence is CATSRRTGDGYTF. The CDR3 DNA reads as TGTGCCACTAGTCGGCGGACAGGGGATGGCTACACCTTC.